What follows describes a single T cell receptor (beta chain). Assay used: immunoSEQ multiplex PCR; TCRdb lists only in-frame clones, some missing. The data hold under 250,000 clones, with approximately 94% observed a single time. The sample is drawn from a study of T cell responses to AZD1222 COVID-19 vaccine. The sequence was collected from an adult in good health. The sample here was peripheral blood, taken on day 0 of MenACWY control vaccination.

CDR3: CASSPPKAADTQYF. The CDR3 DNA reads TGTGCCAGCTCACCACCAAAGGCCGCAGATACGCAGTATTTT. The V and J genes are TRBV18 and TRBJ2-3; no firm D call. Trimming removed 0 bases from V and 4 bases from J, with 8 bases in between. The CDR3 runs to 14 residues. Germline CDR1 and CDR2: KGHSH and LQKENI.